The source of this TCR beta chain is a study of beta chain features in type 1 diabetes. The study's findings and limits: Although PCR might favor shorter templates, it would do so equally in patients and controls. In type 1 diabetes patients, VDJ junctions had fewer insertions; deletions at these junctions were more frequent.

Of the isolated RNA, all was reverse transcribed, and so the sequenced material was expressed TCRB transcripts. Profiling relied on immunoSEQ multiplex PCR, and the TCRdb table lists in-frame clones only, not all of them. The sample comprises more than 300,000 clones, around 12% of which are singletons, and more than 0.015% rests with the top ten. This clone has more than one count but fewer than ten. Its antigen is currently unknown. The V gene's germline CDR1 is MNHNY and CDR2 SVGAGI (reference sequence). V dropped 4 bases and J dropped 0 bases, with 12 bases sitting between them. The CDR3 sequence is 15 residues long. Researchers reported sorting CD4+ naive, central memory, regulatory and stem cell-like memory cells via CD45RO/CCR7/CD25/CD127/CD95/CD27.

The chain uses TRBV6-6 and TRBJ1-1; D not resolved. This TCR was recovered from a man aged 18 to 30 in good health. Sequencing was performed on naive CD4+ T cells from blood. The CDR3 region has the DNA TGTGCCAGCAGTTTTTGGCAGTCGATGAACACTGAAGCTTTCTTT. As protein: CASSFWQSMNTEAFF.